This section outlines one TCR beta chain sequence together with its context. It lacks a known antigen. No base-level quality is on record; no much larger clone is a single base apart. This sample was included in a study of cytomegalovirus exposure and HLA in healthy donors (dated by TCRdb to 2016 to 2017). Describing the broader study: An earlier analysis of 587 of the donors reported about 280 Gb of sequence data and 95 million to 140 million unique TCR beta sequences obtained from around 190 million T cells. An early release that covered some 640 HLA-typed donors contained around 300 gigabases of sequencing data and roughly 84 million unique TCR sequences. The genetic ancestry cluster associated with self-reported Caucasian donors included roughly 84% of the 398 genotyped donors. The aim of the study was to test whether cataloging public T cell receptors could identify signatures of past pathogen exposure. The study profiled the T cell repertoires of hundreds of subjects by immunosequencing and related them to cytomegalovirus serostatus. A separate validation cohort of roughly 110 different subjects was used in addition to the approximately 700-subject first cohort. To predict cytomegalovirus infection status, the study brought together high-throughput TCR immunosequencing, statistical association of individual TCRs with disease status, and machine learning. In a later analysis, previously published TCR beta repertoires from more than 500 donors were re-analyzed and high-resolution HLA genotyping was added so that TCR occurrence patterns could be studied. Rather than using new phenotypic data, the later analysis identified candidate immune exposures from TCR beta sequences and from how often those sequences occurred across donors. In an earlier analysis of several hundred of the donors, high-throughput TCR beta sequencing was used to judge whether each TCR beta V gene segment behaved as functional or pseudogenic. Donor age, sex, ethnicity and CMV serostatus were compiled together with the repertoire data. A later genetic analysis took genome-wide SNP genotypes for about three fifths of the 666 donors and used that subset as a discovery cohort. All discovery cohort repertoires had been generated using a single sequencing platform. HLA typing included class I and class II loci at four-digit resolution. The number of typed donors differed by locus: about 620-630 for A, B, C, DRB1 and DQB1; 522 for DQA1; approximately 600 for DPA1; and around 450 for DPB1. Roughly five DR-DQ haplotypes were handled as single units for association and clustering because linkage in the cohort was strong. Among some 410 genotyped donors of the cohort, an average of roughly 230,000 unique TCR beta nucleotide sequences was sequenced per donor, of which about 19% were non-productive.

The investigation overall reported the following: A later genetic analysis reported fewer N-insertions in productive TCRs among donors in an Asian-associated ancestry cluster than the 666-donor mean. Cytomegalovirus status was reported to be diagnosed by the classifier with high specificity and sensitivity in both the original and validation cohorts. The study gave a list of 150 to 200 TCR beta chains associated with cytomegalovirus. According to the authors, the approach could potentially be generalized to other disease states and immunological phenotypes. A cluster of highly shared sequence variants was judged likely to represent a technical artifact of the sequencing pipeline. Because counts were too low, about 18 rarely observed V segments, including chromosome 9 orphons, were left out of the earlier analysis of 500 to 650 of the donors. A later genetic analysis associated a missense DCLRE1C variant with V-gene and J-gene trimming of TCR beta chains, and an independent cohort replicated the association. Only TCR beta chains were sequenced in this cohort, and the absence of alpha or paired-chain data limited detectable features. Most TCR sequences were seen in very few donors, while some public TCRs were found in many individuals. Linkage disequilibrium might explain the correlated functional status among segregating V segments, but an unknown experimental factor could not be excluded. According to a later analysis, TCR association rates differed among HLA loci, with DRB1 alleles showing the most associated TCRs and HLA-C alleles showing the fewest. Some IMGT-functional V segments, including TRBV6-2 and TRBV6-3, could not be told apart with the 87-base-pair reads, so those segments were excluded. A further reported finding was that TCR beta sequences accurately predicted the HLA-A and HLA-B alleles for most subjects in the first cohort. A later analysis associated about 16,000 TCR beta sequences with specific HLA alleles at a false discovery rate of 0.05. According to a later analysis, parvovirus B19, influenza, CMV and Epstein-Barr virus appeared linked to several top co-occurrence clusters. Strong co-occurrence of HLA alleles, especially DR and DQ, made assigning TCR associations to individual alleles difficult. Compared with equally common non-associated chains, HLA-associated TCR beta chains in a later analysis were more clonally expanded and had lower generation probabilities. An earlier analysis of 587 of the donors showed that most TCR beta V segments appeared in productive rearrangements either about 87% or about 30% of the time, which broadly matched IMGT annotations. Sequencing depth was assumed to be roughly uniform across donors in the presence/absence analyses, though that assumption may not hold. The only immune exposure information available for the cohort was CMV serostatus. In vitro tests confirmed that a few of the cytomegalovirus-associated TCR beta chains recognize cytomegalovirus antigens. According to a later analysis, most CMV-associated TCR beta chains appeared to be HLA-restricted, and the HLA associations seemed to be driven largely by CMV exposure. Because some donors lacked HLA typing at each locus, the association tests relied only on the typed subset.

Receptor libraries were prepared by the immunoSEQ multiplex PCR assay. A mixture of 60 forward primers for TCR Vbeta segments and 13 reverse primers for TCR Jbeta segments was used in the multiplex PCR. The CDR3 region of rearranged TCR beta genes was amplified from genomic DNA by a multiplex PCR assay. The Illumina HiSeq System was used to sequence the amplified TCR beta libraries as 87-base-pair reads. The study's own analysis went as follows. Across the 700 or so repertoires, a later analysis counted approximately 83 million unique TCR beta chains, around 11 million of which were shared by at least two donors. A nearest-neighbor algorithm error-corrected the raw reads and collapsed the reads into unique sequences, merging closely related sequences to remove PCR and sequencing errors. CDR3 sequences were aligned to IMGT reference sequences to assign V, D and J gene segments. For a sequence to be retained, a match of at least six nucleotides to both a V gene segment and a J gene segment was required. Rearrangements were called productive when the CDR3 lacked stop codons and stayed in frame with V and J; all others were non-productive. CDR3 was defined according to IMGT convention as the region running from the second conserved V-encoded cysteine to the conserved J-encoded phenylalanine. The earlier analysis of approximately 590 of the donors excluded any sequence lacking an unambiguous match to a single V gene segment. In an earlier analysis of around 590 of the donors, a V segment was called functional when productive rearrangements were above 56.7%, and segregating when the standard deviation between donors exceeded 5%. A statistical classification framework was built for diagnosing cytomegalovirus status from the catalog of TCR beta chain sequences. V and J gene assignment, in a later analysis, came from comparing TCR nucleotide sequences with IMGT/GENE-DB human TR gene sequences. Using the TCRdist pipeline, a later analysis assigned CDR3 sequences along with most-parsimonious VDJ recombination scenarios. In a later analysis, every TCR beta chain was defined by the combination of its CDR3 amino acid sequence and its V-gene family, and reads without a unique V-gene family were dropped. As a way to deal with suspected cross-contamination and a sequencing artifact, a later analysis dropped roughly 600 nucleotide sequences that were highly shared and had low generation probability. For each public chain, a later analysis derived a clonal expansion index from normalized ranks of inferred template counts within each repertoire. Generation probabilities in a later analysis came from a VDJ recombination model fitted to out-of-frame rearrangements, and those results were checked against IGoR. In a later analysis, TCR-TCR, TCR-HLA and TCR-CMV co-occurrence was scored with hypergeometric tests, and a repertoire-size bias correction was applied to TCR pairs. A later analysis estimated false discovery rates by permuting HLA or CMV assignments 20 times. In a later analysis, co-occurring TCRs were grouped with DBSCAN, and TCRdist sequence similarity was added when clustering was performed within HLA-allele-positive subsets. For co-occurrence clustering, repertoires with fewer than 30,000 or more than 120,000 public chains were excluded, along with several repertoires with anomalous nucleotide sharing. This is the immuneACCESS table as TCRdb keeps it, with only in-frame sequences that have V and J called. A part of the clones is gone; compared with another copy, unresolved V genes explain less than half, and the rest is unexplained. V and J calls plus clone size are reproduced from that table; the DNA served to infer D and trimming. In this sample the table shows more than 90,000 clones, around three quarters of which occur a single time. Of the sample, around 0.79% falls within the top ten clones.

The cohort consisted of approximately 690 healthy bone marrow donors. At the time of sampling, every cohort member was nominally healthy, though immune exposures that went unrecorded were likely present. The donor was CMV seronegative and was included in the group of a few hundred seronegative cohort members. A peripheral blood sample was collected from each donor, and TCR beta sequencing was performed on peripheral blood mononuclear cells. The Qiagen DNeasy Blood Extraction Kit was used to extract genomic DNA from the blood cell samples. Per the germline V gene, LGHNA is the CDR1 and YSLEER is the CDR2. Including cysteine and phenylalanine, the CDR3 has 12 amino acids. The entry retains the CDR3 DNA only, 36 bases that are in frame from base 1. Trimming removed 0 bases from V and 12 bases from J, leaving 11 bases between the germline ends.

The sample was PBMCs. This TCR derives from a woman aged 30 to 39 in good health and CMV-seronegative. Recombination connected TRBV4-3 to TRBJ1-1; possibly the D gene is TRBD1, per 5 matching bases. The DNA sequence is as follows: TGCGCCAGCAGCCAAGAGGGCGGGGGACCTTTCTTT. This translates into CASSQEGGGPFF.